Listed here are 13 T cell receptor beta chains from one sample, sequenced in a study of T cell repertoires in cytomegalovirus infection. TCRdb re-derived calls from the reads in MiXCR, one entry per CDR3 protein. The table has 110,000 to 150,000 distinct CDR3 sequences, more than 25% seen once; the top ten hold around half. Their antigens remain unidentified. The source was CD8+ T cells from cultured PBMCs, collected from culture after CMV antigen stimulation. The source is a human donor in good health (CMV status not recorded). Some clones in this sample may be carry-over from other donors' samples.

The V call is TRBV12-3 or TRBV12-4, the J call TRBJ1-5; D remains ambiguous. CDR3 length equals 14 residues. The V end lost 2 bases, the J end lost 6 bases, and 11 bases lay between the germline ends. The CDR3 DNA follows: TGTGCCAGCAGTTTATCGCCGGTCAGTCAGCCCCAGCATTTT. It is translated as CASSLSPVSQPQHF.

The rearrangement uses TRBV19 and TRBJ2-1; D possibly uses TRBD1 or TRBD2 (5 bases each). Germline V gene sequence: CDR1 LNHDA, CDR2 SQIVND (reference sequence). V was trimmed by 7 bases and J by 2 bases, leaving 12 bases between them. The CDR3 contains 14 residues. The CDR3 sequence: CASKGQGPYNEQFF. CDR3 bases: TGTGCCAGTAAAGGTCAGGGACCCTACAATGAGCAGTTCTTC.

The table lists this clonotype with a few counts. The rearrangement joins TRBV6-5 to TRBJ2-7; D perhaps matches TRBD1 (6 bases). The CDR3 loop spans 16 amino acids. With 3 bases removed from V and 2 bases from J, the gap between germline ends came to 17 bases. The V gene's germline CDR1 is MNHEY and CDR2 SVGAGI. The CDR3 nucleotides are TGTGCCAGCAGTTATAAGCCCGGGACACGGGCCTACGAGCAGTACTTC. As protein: CASSYKPGTRAYEQYF.

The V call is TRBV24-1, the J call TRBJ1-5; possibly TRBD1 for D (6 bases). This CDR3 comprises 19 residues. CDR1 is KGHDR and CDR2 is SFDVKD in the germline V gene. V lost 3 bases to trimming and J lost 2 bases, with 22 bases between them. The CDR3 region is CATSDIAEGGRMGNQPQHF. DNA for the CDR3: TGTGCCACCAGTGATATAGCTGAAGGGGGACGGATGGGCAATCAGCCCCAGCATTTT.

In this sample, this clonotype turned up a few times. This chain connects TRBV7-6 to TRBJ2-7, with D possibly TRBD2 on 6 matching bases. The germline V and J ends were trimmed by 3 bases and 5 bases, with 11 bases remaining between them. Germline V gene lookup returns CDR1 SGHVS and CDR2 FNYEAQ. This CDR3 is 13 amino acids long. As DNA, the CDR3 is TGTGCCAGCAGCTTCGGGGGAGCGAACGAGCAGTACTTC. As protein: CASSFGGANEQYF.

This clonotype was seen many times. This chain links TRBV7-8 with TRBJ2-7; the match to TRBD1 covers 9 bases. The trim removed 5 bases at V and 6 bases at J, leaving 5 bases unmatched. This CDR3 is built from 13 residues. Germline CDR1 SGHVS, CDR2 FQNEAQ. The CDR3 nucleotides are TGTGCCAGCAGCCCAGGGACAGGGTTCGAGCAGTACTTC. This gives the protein CASSPGTGFEQYF.

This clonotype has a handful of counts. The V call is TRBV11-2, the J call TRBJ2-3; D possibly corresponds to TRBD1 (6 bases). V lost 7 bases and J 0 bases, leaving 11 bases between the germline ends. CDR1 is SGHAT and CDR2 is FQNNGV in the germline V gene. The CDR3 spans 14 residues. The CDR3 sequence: CASTTGQSTDTQYF. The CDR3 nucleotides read TGTGCCAGCACCACCGGACAGAGCACAGATACGCAGTATTTT.

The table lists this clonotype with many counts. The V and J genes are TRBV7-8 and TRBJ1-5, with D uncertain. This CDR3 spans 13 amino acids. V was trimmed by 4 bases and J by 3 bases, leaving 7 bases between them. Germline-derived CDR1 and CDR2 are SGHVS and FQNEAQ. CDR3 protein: CASSWDHNQPQHF. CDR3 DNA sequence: TGTGCCAGCAGCTGGGATCACAATCAGCCCCAGCATTTT.

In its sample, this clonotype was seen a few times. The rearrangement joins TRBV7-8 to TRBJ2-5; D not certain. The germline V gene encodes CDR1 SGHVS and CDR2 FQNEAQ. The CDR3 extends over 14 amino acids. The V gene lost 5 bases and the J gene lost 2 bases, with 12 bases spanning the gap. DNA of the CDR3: TGTGCCAGCAGCCCCGAGTGGGAACAAGAGACCCAGTACTTC. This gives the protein CASSPEWEQETQYF.

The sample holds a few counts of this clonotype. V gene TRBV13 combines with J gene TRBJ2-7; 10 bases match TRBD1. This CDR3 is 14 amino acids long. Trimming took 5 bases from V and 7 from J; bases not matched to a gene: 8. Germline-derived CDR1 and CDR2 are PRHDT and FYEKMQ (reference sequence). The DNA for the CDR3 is TGTGCCAGCAGCCCAGGGACAGGGGCGGGGGAGCAGTACTTC. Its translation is CASSPGTGAGEQYF.

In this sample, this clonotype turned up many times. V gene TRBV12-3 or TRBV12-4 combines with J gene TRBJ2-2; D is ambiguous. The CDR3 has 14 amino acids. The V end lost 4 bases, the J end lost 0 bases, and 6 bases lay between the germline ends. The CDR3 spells CASSSGPNTGELFF. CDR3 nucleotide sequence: TGTGCCAGCAGTTCGGGTCCGAACACCGGGGAGCTGTTTTTT.

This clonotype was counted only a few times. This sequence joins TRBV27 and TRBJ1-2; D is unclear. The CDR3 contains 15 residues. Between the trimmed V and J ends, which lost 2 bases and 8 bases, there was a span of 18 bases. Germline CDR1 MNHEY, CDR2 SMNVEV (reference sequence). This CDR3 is CASSLSRAGVAGYTF. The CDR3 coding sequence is TGTGCCAGCAGTTTAAGTCGCGCCGGGGTGGCAGGCTACACCTTC.

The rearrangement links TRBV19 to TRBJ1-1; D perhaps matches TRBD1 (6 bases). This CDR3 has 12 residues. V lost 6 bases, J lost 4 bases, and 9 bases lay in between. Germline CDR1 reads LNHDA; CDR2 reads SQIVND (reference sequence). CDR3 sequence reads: CASSTGFTEAFF. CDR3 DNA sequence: TGTGCCAGTAGCACAGGGTTCACTGAAGCTTTCTTT.